This entry is about one TCR beta chain. Its antigen remains unknown. This CDR3 spans 12 amino acids. Trimming took off 3 bases at V and 4 bases at J, with 4 bases between the two ends. Germline V gene lookup returns CDR1 MNHNS and CDR2 SASEGT. This sample stems from a study of beta chain features in type 1 diabetes. About the research overall: The number of sorted cells examined across all samples was fewer than 110,000,000. Overall study results and limits: These data did not resolve whether HLA type affects TCRB rearrangement. At VDJ recombination sites, type 1 diabetes patients had fewer insertions and more deleted nucleotides. Sequencing the cDNA could make cells with high TCR expression show up more than they should. Significant though moderate, a shortening of TCRB CDR3s appeared in all four CD4+ subsets of Type 1 diabetes patients.

The whole isolated RNA underwent reverse transcription, so sequencing captured expressed TCRB transcripts. Sequenced by immunoSEQ multiplex PCR; TCRdb stores in-frame clones only, minus some. The sample yields more than 200,000 clones, roughly 16% seen once. Material: naive CD4+ T cells from blood. The clonotype originates from a man aged 30-40 years with type 1 diabetes. J is TRBJ2-1 and V is TRBV6-1; D is undetermined. The CDR3 nucleotides are TGTGCCAGCAGTGAGGGGTACAATGAGCAGTTCTTC. Translated, it gives CASSEGYNEQFF.